This T cell receptor beta chain was profiled in a study of OX40 agonist ivuxolimab in advanced cancers. Study context: The mean age was approximately 56 years, ranging from 23 to 79, with 80% to 85% of participants male.

The CDR3 is made up of 17 amino acids. In germline, CDR1 is LGHNA, CDR2 YNFKEQ. V was cut by 1 base and J by 0 bases, with 13 bases left in between. The table came from immunoSEQ multiplex PCR; TCRdb's copy has only in-frame clones and leaves some out. The sample consists of roughly 80,000 clones, 65% to 85% of them appearing once. The source material was CD4+ or CD8+ T cells sorted from blood, sampled in a trial of the OX40 agonist ivuxolimab. This sequence joins TRBV4-2 and TRBJ1-3, with unresolved D. This clonotype was sampled from an adult with an advanced solid tumor such as melanoma, head and neck, liver or kidney cancer. CDR3 sequence: CASSQGPRTDSGNTIYF. The CDR3 nucleotides read TGTGCCAGCAGCCAAGGCCCCCGGACGGACTCTGGAAACACCATATATTTT.